A single T cell receptor (beta chain) is shown here with its context. Antigen unknown. Treatment denoted: AdE1-LMPpoly-expanded autologous EBV-specific T-cell therapy followed by anti-PD-1 nivolumab. These data come from a study of EBV T-cell therapy then PD-1 blockade in nasopharyngeal carcinoma. This table comes from immunoSEQ multiplex PCR, and its TCRdb copy is limited to in-frame clones, with some not included. Found here are 20,000 or so clones, 84% of them singletons; the top ten hold less than 35%. Sequencing was performed on CD8+ T cells from blood, taken at approximately day 30 from a patient whose treatment included autologous EBV-specific T cells and nivolumab. The receptor was derived from a man aged 40-50 years with nasopharyngeal carcinoma.

CDR3 protein: CASSLLGRETQYF. DNA of the CDR3: TGTGCCAGCAGTTTATTGGGGAGGGAGACCCAGTACTTC. The chain has TRBV27 and TRBJ2-5, with D possibly being TRBD2 (6 bases). This CDR3 is 13 amino acids long. Trimming stripped 1 base from V and 5 bases from J, with 8 bases between. The germline V gene encodes CDR1 MNHEY and CDR2 SMNVEV (reference sequence).